A single sample is the source of the 24 T cell receptor beta chains below, sequenced in a study of T cell responses to AZD1222 COVID-19 vaccine. Only in-frame clones appear in the TCRdb table, and some are missing; sequencing was by immunoSEQ multiplex PCR. Here the sample spans some 180,000 clones, roughly 94% being singletons. Here the sequenced sample was peripheral blood, taken 28 days after the second AZD1222 dose. The receptors here all came from an adult who received the AZD1222 COVID-19 vaccine.

Details on this clone: This sample includes further DNA sequences coding for the same CDR3. This chain joins TRBV21-1 and TRBJ1-5. TRBV21-1 is a recognized pseudogene. The CDR3 runs to 15 residues. In DNA, the CDR3 is TGTGCCAGCAGCCTCCTGGACCCTTCTCTGGGGGCCCAGCATTTT. It translates to CASSLLDPSLGAQHF.

This clone was counted once. This chain connects TRBV18 to TRBJ1-5; 7 bases match TRBD1. Germline assignment: CDR1 KGHSH and CDR2 LQKENI. The CDR3 runs to 19 residues. With 1 base clipped from V and 1 base from J, the junction kept 13 bases outside the gene matches. The CDR3 DNA is TGTGCCAGCTCACCACTTCAGTTGTACAGGGGTCGGAGCAATCAGCCCCAGCATTTT. It is translated as CASSPLQLYRGRSNQPQHF. Full variable domain (missing parts from reference TRBV18 and TRBJ1-5): NAGVMQNPRHLVRRRGQEARLRCSPMKGHSHVYWYRQLPEEGLKFMVYLQKENIIDESGMPKERFSAEFPKEGPSILRIQQVVRGDSAAYFCASSPLQLYRGRSNQPQHFGDGTRLSIL.

V is TRBV2 and J is TRBJ1-5; TRBD1 agrees at 10 bases. Unmatched junction bases numbered 7, after V lost 5 bases and J lost 6 bases. Germline CDR1 reads SNHLY; CDR2 reads FYNNEI. The CDR3 runs to 15 residues. CDR3 sequence reads: CASSQGTGAPQPQHF. The CDR3 nucleotides read TGTGCCAGCAGTCAAGGGACAGGGGCTCCTCAGCCCCAGCATTTT.

The rearrangement links TRBV28 to TRBJ1-1; 11 bases match TRBD1. This CDR3 comprises 15 residues. Germline values: CDR1 MDHEN, CDR2 SYDVKM. Trimming cost V 2 bases and J 5 bases; bases outside gene matches: 4. The DNA for the CDR3 is TGTGCCAGCAGTTTAGGGACAGGGGGTGGAACTGAAGCTTTCTTT. Its translation: CASSLGTGGGTEAFF.

The chain uses TRBV19 and TRBJ1-4, with D possibly matching TRBD1 (5 bases). Deletions cut 1 base from V and 7 bases from J, with 13 bases between. The germline V gene has CDR1 LNHDA and CDR2 SQIVND (reference sequence). The CDR3 has 15 residues. The CDR3 spells CASSIGGTRGEKLFF. CDR3 bases: TGTGCCAGTAGTATAGGTGGGACCCGAGGTGAAAAACTGTTTTTT.

This clone was observed once. The J gene is TRBJ2-5, the V gene TRBV6-5, with TRBD1 as a possible D gene (5 bases). This CDR3 region has 12 residues. Trimming pared 7 bases from V and 1 base from J, leaving 7 bases between. The germline V gene has CDR1 MNHEY and CDR2 SVGAGI. The CDR3 spells CASKGIQETQYF. In DNA, the CDR3 is TGTGCCAGCAAGGGGATCCAAGAGACCCAGTACTTC.

This clone was recorded only once. CDR3 bases: TGTGCCAGCTTACCGGGACAGGGGATTTTAATCGGCAATCAGCCCCAGCATTTT. Amino acids: CASLPGQGILIGNQPQHF. The chain combines TRBV28 with TRBJ1-5, with TRBD1 identical over 10 bases. This CDR3 comprises 18 residues. Losses at the gene ends were 8 bases for V and 2 bases for J; bases not matched to a gene: 15. Germline V gene data show CDR1 as MDHEN and CDR2 as SYDVKM.

The V and J genes are TRBV3-1 (or the pseudogene TRBV3-2) and TRBJ2-5, with a weak D call TRBD2 (6 bases). Germline values: CDR1 LGHDT, CDR2 YNNKEL (reference sequence). This CDR3 spans 15 amino acids. The V and J ends lost 0 bases and 2 bases respectively, with 10 bases between them. In nucleotides, the CDR3 is TGTGCCAGCAGCCAAGAGCTAGCGCGTCAAGAGACCCAGTACTTC. It yields the protein CASSQELARQETQYF.

The J gene is TRBJ1-1, the V gene TRBV10-3; D may be TRBD1 (5 bases). Germline V gene sequence: CDR1 ENHRY, CDR2 SYGVKD. Trimming took 7 bases from V and 0 from J, leaving 18 bases between them. The CDR3 contains 16 residues. This chain's CDR3 is CAITRGPGGVNTEAFF. CDR3 DNA: TGTGCCATCACGAGGGGTCCCGGGGGTGTGAACACTGAAGCTTTCTTT.

The rearrangement uses TRBV5-1 and TRBJ1-3, with D possibly TRBD1 on 5 matching bases. There are 15 residues in the CDR3. Germline CDR1 is SGHRS and CDR2 is YFSETQ. The V and J ends lost 2 bases and 0 bases respectively, with 9 bases between them. CDR3 DNA: TGCGCCAGCAGCTTTTCGCAGGGCTCTGGAAACACCATATATTTT. Its translation is CASSFSQGSGNTIYF. The full variable domain, its missing parts supplied by reference TRBV5-1 and TRBJ1-3, is KAGVTQTPRYLIKTRGQQVTLSCSPISGHRSVSWYQQTPGQGLQFLFEYFSETQRNKGNFPGRFSGRQFSNSRSEMNVSTLELGDSALYLCASSFSQGSGNTIYFGEGSWLTVV.

The chain carries TRBV28 and TRBJ1-1, with D maybe TRBD1 (5 bases). The germline V gene encodes CDR1 MDHEN and CDR2 SYDVKM. With 7 bases removed from V and 1 base from J, the gap between germline ends came to 13 bases. The CDR3 spans 14 residues. The CDR3 sequence is CASTEEGTNTEAFF. The CDR3, as DNA: TGTGCCAGCACCGAAGAGGGGACGAACACTGAAGCTTTCTTT.

A single count supports this clone. The rearrangement joins TRBV2 to TRBJ1-2; 12 bases are shared with TRBD1. Germline CDR1 reads SNHLY; CDR2 reads FYNNEI. With V trimmed by 8 bases and J by 7 bases, 14 bases remained unmatched. This CDR3 region has 16 residues. CDR3 DNA sequence: TGTGCCAGCTCTTACTCCCCGGGACAGGGGGCTGGTGGCTACACCTTC. Residues: CASSYSPGQGAGGYTF.

The V call is TRBV7-9, the J call TRBJ2-5, with 8 nucleotides matching TRBD2. Looked up from germline, CDR1 is SEHNR and CDR2 is FQNEAQ (reference sequence). J was trimmed by 4 bases and V by 1 base; bases with no gene match: 5. This CDR3 is 15 amino acids long. The CDR3 sequence: CASSLVTGGSETQYF. The CDR3 region has the DNA TGTGCCAGCAGCTTAGTCACGGGGGGGTCAGAGACCCAGTACTTC. The full variable domain, rest sourced from reference TRBV7-9 and TRBJ2-5, is DTGVSQNPRHKITKRGQNVTFRCDPISEHNRLYWYRQTLGQGPEFLTYFQNEAQLEKSRLLSDRFSAERPKGSFSTLEIQRTEQGDSAMYLCASSLVTGGSETQYFGPGTRLLVL.

J is TRBJ2-1 and V is TRBV10-3; the D is unclear. Germline V CDR1 and CDR2: ENHRY, SYGVKD. The ends were cut back, 3 bases at V and 6 bases at J, with 18 bases in the middle. The CDR3 sequence is 16 residues long. For the CDR3, the DNA is TGTGCCATCAGTGACCTCGGGCCCTTTCGTTTCAATGAGCAGTTCTTC. Protein: CAISDLGPFRFNEQFF.

V gene TRBV2 combines with J gene TRBJ2-4; D not resolved. The CDR3 has 15 amino acids. CDR1 and CDR2 from the germline V gene are SNHLY and FYNNEI. V was shortened by 2 bases and J by 8 bases, with 16 bases between the two germline ends. CDR3 DNA sequence: TGTGCCAGCAGTGAAACAGCCCAAAGAAGGGACATTCAGTACTTC. Its protein product is CASSETAQRRDIQYF.

The chain has TRBV4-2 and TRBJ1-1; tentative D call: TRBD1 (6 bases). Germline CDR1 is LGHNA and CDR2 is YNFKEQ. The CDR3 has 11 residues. Deletions cut 5 bases from V and 7 bases from J, with 8 bases between. The DNA of the CDR3 is TGTGCCAGCAGCGTAGGGGGTGAAGCTTTCTTT. Translating gives CASSVGGEAFF.

The chain uses TRBV29-1 and TRBJ2-5; TRBD1 aligns across 10 bases. V shed 4 bases, J shed 4 bases, and the junction held 6 bases outside the gene matches. Germline V gives CDR1 SQVTM, CDR2 ANQGSEA. This CDR3 is built from 14 residues. Written as DNA, the CDR3 is TGCAGCGTTGCCGGGACAGGGGTTAGAGAGACCCAGTACTTC. It yields the protein CSVAGTGVRETQYF. Supplemented by reference TRBV29-1 and TRBJ2-5, the full variable domain reads SAVISQKPSRDICQRGTSLTIQCQVDSQVTMMFWYRQQPGQSLTLIATANQGSEATYESGFVIDKFPISRPNLTFSTLTVSNMSPEDSSIYLCSVAGTGVRETQYFGPGTRLLVL.

CDR3 protein: CASSSFSAAYNEQFF. CDR3 sequence (DNA): TGTGCCAGCAGCAGTTTTTCGGCGGCCTACAATGAGCAGTTCTTC. The J gene is TRBJ2-1, the V gene TRBV5-4, with D unclear. The CDR3 is 15 residues long. V lost 4 bases, J lost 2 bases, and 13 bases lay in between. Germline loops: CDR1 SGHNT, CDR2 YYREEE (reference sequence).

This rearrangement joins TRBV19 to TRBJ1-4; no firm D call. V was shortened by 5 bases and J by 0 bases, with 7 bases between the two germline ends. From germline, CDR1 is LNHDA and CDR2 SQIVND (reference sequence). The CDR3 is 14 residues long. The CDR3: CASSGTATNEKLFF. CDR3 sequence (DNA): TGTGCCAGTAGTGGTACGGCAACTAATGAAAAACTGTTTTTT.

For the CDR3, the DNA is TGTGCCAGCAGTTTACGACAGGCATGGCCCCAGCATTTT. It specifies CASSLRQAWPQHF. The V call is TRBV12-3 or TRBV12-4, the J call TRBJ1-5, with TRBD1 as a possible D gene (6 bases). The CDR3 length is 13 residues. The ends were cut back, 2 bases at V and 9 bases at J, with 11 bases in the middle.

The V gene is TRBV11-2, the J gene TRBJ1-1; no clear D. Germline assignment: CDR1 SGHAT and CDR2 FQNNGV. The germline V and J ends were trimmed by 5 bases and 1 base, with 11 bases remaining between them. CDR3 length equals 14 residues. The CDR3 sequence: CASSPWWGNTEAFF. Written as DNA, the CDR3 is TGTGCCAGCAGCCCCTGGTGGGGGAACACTGAAGCTTTCTTT.

The chain employs TRBV6-1 and TRBJ1-3; 8 bases are a match to TRBD1. Germline trimming cut 3 bases from V and 3 bases from J; bases unmatched to any gene: 4. This CDR3 contains 15 residues. Per germline, CDR1 MNHNS and CDR2 SASEGT. The CDR3 DNA follows: TGTGCCAGCAGTGAGCAGGGGGCGGGTGGAAACACCATATATTTT. Encoded protein: CASSEQGAGGNTIYF.

The V and J genes are TRBV19 and TRBJ2-7, with 9 nucleotides matching TRBD1. Trimming took 5 bases from V and 0 from J; bases not matched to a gene: 5. CDR1 and CDR2 from the germline V gene are LNHDA and SQIVND (reference sequence). CDR3 size: 15 residues. CDR3 protein: CASSSGTGNSYEQYF. CDR3 bases: TGTGCCAGTAGTTCCGGGACAGGGAACTCCTACGAGCAGTACTTC.

The chain combines TRBV5-1 with TRBJ2-3; 9 nucleotides match TRBD1. Germline assignment: CDR1 SGHRS and CDR2 YFSETQ. The CDR3 totals 15 residues. V shed 6 bases and J 4 bases; nucleotides not matched to a gene: 9. The CDR3 bases are TGCGCCAGCATCTCCGGGACAGGGATCGCAGATACGCAGTATTTT. It yields the protein CASISGTGIADTQYF.